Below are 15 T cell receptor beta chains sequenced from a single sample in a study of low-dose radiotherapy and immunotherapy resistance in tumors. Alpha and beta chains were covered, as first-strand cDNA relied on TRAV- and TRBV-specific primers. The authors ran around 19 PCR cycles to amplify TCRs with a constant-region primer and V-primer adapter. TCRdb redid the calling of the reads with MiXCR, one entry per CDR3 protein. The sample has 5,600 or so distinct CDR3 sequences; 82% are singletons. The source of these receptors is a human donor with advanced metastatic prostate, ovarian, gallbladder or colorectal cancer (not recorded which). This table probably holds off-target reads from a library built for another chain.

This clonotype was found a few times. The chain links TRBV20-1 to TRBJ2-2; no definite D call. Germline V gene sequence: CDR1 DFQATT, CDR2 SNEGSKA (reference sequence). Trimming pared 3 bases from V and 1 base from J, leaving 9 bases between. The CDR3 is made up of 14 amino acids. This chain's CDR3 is CSASPTLNTGELFF. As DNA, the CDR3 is TGCAGTGCTAGCCCGACTTTGAACACCGGGGAGCTGTTTTTT.

CDR3 amino acids: CASRDSTWDYTF. The CDR3 nucleotides read TGCGCCAGCAGGGACAGTACTTGGGACTACACCTTC. J is TRBJ1-2 and V is TRBV23-1, with D tentatively TRBD1 (6 bases). TRBV23-1 is flagged as an ORF with uncertain function. The CDR3 is made up of 12 amino acids. V lost 6 bases to trimming and J lost 10 bases, with 15 bases between them.

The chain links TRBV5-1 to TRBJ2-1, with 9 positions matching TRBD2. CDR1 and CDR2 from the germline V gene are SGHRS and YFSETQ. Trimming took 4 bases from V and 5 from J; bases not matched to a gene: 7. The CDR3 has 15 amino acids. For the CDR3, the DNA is TGCGCCAGCAGCGCACAGCGGGGGGCTAACAATGAGCAGTTCTTC. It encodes CASSAQRGANNEQFF.

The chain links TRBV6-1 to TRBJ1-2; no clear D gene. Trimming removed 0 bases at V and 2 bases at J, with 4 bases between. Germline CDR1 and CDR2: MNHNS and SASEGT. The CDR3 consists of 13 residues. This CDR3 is CASSEAGNYGYTF. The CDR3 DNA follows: TGTGCCAGCAGTGAAGCGGGGAACTATGGCTACACCTTC.

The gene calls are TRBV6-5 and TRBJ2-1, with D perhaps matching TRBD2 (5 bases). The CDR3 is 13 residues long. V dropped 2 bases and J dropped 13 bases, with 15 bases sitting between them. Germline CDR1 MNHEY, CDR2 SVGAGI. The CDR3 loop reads CASSYGSGVSQFF. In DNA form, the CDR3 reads TGTGCCAGCAGTTACGGGAGTGGGGTGTCTCAGTTCTTC.

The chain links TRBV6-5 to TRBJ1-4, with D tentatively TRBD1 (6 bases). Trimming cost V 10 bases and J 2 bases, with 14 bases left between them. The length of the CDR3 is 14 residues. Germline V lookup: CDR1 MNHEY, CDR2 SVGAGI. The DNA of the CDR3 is TGTGCCACTCGTGGGGGGGCCACTAATGAAAAACTGTTTTTT. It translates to CATRGGATNEKLFF.

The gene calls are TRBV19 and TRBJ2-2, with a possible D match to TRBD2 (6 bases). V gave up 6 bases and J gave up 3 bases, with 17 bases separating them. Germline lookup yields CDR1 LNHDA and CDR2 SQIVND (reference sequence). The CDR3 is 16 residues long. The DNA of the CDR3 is TGTGCCAGTAGGGGTTCGGCGGGAAGGGACACCGGGGAGCTGTTTTTT. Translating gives CASRGSAGRDTGELFF.

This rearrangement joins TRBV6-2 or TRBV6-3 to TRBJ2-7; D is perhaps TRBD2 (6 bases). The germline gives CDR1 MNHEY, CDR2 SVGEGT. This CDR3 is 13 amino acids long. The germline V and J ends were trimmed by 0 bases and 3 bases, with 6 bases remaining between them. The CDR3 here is CASSYSGLYEQYF. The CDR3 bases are TGTGCCAGCAGTTACTCGGGACTCTACGAGCAGTACTTC.

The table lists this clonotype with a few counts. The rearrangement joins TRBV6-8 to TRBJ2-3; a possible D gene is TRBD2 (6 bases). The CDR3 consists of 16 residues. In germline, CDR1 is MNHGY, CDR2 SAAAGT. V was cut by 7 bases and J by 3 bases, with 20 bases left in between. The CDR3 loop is CASKVYRGIVTDTQYF. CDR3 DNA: TGTGCCAGCAAAGTTTATCGGGGGATCGTAACAGATACGCAGTATTTT.

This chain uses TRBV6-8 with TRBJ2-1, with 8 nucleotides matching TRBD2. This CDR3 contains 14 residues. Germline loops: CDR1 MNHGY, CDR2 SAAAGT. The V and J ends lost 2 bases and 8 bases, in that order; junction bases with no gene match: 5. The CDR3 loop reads CASSYQRELDEQFF. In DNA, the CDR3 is TGTGCCAGCAGTTACCAGCGGGAGTTAGATGAGCAGTTCTTC.

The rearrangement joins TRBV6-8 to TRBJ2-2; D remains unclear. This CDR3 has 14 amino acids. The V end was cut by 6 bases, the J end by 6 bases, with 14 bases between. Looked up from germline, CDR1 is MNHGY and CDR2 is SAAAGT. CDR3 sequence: CASRPRRVPGELFF. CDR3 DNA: TGTGCCAGCAGACCGAGGCGAGTGCCCGGGGAGCTGTTTTTT.

CDR3 in DNA: TGTGCCAGCAGCCTGACAGATTACAATGAGCAGTTCTTC. It is translated as CASSLTDYNEQFF. This rearrangement joins TRBV4-2 to TRBJ2-1, with TRBD1 as a possible D gene (5 bases). Germline loops: CDR1 LGHNA, CDR2 YNFKEQ. The length of the CDR3 is 13 residues. Trimming took off 4 bases at V and 4 bases at J, with 8 bases between the two ends.

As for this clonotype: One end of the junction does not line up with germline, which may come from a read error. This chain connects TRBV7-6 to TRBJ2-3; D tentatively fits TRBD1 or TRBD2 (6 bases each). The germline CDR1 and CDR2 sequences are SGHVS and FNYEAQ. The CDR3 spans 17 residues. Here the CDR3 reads CASSPPEGGMVTDTRYF. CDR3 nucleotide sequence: TGTGCCAGCAGCCCCCCCGAGGGGGGCATGGTCACAGATACGCGGTATTTT.

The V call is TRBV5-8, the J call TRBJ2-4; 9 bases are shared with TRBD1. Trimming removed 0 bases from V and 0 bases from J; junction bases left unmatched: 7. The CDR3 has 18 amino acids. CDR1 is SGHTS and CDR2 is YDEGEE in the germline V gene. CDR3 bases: TGTGCCAGCAGCTTGGCCGGTTTGGGACAGGGAGCCAAAAACATTCAGTACTTC. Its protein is CASSLAGLGQGAKNIQYF. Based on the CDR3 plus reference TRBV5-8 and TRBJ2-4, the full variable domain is EAGVTQSPTHLIKTRGQQATLRCSPISGHTSVYWYQQALGLGLQFLLWYDEGEERNRGNFPPRFSGRQFPNYSSELNVNALELEDSALYLCASSLAGLGQGAKNIQYFGAGTRLSVL.

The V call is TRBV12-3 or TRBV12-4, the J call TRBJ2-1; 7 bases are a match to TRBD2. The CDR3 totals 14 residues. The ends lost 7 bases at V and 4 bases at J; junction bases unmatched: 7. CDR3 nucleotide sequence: TGTGCCAGCACCAAAGGGGAGGGGTACAATGAGCAGTTCTTC. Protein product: CASTKGEGYNEQFF.